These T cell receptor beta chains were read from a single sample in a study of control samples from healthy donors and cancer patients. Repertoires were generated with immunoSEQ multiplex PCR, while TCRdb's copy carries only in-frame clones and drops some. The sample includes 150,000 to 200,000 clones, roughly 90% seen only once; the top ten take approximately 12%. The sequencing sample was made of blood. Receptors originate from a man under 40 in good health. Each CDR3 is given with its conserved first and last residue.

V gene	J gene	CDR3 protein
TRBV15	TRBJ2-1	CATSQGASYEQFF
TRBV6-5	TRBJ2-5	CASSYGETQYF
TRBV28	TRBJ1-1	CASKDRDMNTEAFF
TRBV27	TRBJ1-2	CASKGGLSGRRPTNYGYTF
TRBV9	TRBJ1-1	CASSPRTGQSEAFF
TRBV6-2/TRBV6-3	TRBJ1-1	CASSYIGQNEAFF
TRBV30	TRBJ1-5	CAWSARAAQPQHF
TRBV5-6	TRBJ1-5	CASSLPGRQPQHF
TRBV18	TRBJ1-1	CASSANRGNTEAFF
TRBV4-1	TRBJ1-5	CASSQVGSGNQPQHF